The 18 T cell receptor beta chains given below trace back to one sample, sequenced in a study of low-dose radiotherapy and immunotherapy resistance in tumors. Primers used for first-strand cDNA, a TRAV- and TRBV-specific set, covered both alpha and beta chains. TCR amplification involved 15 to 20 PCR cycles with a constant-region primer and V-primer adapter. TCRdb independently ran MiXCR on the reads; one entry per CDR3 protein. The sample lists around 100,000 distinct CDR3 sequences, more than 20% occurring once. Time point defined: after trial treatment. Treatment described: LDRT plus nivolumab, ipilimumab, low-dose cyclophosphamide and aspirin (RACIN trial). The material sequenced was PBMCs, taken after low-dose radiotherapy plus immunotherapy. Receptors were obtained from a male donor with prostate cancer.

This clonotype was recorded many times. The rearrangement links TRBV11-2 to TRBJ2-1; D not resolved. V was cut by 4 bases and J by 6 bases, with 7 bases left in between. Germline CDR1 is SGHAT and CDR2 is FQNNGV. This CDR3 has 12 amino acids. CDR3 bases: TGTGCCAGCAGCTCGAGGATCAATGAGCAGTTCTTC. Its protein product is CASSSRINEQFF.

On this clonotype: Mismatch with germline at one junction end may stem from a read error. This CDR3 reads CDSSYGFLAGSYEQFF. The CDR3 coding sequence is TGTGACAGCAGTTACGGGTTCCTAGCGGGGTCCTACGAGCAGTTCTTC. The J gene is TRBJ2-1, the V gene TRBV12-3 or TRBV12-4, with 9 nucleotides matching TRBD2. There are 16 residues in the CDR3.

The table lists this clonotype with many counts. This chain joins TRBV6-2 or TRBV6-3 and TRBJ1-1, with a possible D match to TRBD1 (5 bases). CDR3 size: 15 residues. Trimming removed 2 bases at V and 5 bases at J, with 15 bases between. Germline V gene lookup returns CDR1 MNHEY and CDR2 SVGEGT. CDR3 amino acids: CASSYTGHRGTEAFF. CDR3 DNA: TGTGCCAGCAGTTACACCGGACATAGAGGGACTGAAGCTTTCTTT.

This clonotype occurred many times. V and J are TRBV6-1 and TRBJ1-4; D may be TRBD1 (5 bases). Between the trimmed V and J ends, which lost 6 bases and 4 bases, there was a span of 21 bases. This CDR3 contains 17 residues. Germline values: CDR1 MNHNS, CDR2 SASEGT. CDR3 nucleotide sequence: TGTGCCAGCAGGGGGACCGCGGTATACCGGGATAATGAAAAACTGTTTTTT. Translated: CASRGTAVYRDNEKLFF.

This clonotype was counted ten times or more. This chain joins TRBV29-1 and TRBJ1-5, with no clear D. The V gene lost 5 bases and the J gene lost 9 bases, with 14 bases spanning the gap. Germline CDR1 reads SQVTM; CDR2 reads ANQGSEA. The CDR3 is 12 residues long. CDR3 coding DNA: TGCAGCGTTCTCGACCCGCCGGCGCCCCAGCATTTT. As protein: CSVLDPPAPQHF.

This clonotype was detected many times. CDR3 nucleotide sequence: TGTGCCAGCAGTTACTCCCGGGACGCGAGCTCCTACAATGAGCAGTTCTTC. Translation: CASSYSRDASSYNEQFF. The chain couples TRBV6-6 to TRBJ2-1; tentatively, D is TRBD1 or TRBD2 (5 bases each). This CDR3 is built from 17 residues. Trimming shortened V by 0 bases and J by 0 bases, and 12 bases separated the two germline ends. CDR1 and CDR2 from the germline V gene are MNHNY and SVGAGI (reference sequence).

J is TRBJ2-6 and V is TRBV4-2; TRBD1 agrees at 7 bases. CDR1 is LGHNA and CDR2 is YNFKEQ in the germline V gene. The CDR3 extends over 17 amino acids. After removal of 3 bases from V and 3 bases from J, the junction contained 8 bases not matched to a gene. DNA for the CDR3: TGTGCCAGCAGCCAGACGATACAGGGGTATGGGGCCAACGTCCTGACTTTC. It translates to CASSQTIQGYGANVLTF.

A single count supports this clonotype. This rearrangement joins TRBV28 to TRBJ2-1; 11 bases line up with TRBD2. The CDR3 is 16 amino acids. Trimming removed 5 bases from V and 7 bases from J; junction bases left unmatched: 10. CDR1 and CDR2 (germline): MDHEN, SYDVKM. CDR3 nucleotides: TGTGCCAGCAGTCTCCCCGGGACTAGCGGCGCAAATGAGCAGTTCTTC. Translation gives CASSLPGTSGANEQFF.

About this clonotype: A read error is the likely source, as a far larger clone sits one nucleotide away. The gene calls are TRBV18 and TRBJ2-1, with TRBD2 identical over 14 bases. This CDR3 is built from 21 residues. V shed 0 bases and J 10 bases; nucleotides not matched to a gene: 20. Germline values: CDR1 KGHSH, CDR2 LQKENI. The CDR3 region has the DNA TGTGCCAGCTCACCACCCCCGGTGACTAGCGGGGGGGCGAGGCAGGTCTACGAGCAGTTCTTC. The encoded protein is CASSPPPVTSGGARQVYEQFF.

In this sample, this clonotype turned up many times. The chain employs TRBV21-1 and TRBJ2-2; the table assigns TRBD1, which was not confirmed against the DNA. TRBV21-1 is designated a pseudogene. This CDR3 comprises 14 residues. The DNA of the CDR3 is TGTGCCAGCAGCGACAGGTGCCACACCGGGGAGCTGTTTTTT. This gives the protein CASSDRCHTGELFF.

On this clonotype itself: A far larger clone is a single base away, which makes a read error likely. The chain joins TRBV6-2 or TRBV6-3 to TRBJ2-1, with D tentatively TRBD1 or TRBD2 (5 bases each). Looked up from germline, CDR1 is MNHEY and CDR2 is SVGEGT. CDR3 length: 14 residues. This CDR3 reads CASSDRGIGGEQSF. CDR3 nucleotide sequence: TGTGCCAGCAGTGATCGGGGTATTGGGGGTGAGCAGTCCTTC.

In this sample, this clonotype turned up many times. The CDR3 DNA follows: TGTGCCAGCAGGGCCCGGGGGGACACCGGGGAGCTGTTTTTT. This translates into CASRARGDTGELFF. The rearrangement joins TRBV13 to TRBJ2-2; 7 nucleotides agree with TRBD2. The trim removed 6 bases at V and 3 bases at J, leaving 4 bases unmatched. This CDR3 is built from 14 residues. CDR1 is PRHDT and CDR2 is FYEKMQ in the germline V gene (reference sequence).

On this clonotype: A far larger clone is one nucleotide away, so this likely arose from a read error. The chain uses TRBV13 and TRBJ2-7; 8 nucleotides line up with TRBD1. The CDR3 has 13 amino acids. CDR1 and CDR2 (germline): PRHDT, FYEKMQ (reference sequence). The CDR3 DNA sequence: TGTACCAGCAGTGGACAGGGCCCCTACGAGCAGTACTTC. Translated: CTSSGQGPYEQYF.

As for this clonotype: This may be a read error, as it is one base from a much larger clone. The V call is TRBV20-1, the J call TRBJ2-7; unclear D gene. Looked up from germline, CDR1 is DFQATT and CDR2 is SNEGSKA (reference sequence). The CDR3 consists of 14 residues. CDR3 nucleotides: TGCAGTGATAGAACTCGCGCCATGGCCTACGAGCAGTACTTC. Encoded protein: CSDRTRAMAYEQYF.

This clonotype showed up many times. The chain links TRBV11-2 to TRBJ2-7, with 7 bases matching TRBD2. This CDR3 comprises 17 residues. V lost 6 bases and J lost 0; bases outside the gene matches: 14. Per the germline V gene, CDR1 is SGHAT and CDR2 is FQNNGV. CDR3 bases: TGTGCCAGCAGACGGCCGGGGGGTAGATCGGGCTCCTACGAGCAGTACTTC. This sequence encodes CASRRPGGRSGSYEQYF. Supplemented by reference TRBV11-2 and TRBJ2-7, the full variable domain reads EAGVAQSPRYKIIEKRQSVAFWCNPISGHATLYWYQQILGQGPKLLIQFQNNGVVDDSQLPKDRFSAERLKGVDSTLKIQPAKLEDSAVYLCASRRPGGRSGSYEQYFGPGTRLTVT.

On this clonotype: This is likely an artifact of a read error, given a far larger clone one base away. The CDR3 here is CASSKTGESLDQPQHF. For the CDR3, the DNA is TGTGCCAGTAGTAAAACAGGGGAAAGTTTGGATCAGCCCCAGCATTTT. The chain links TRBV5-6 to TRBJ1-5, with TRBD1 identical over 7 bases. The ends lost 8 bases at V and 5 bases at J; junction bases unmatched: 16. The CDR3 totals 16 residues. Per germline, CDR1 SGHDT and CDR2 YYEEEE.

This clonotype was picked up many times. The V and J genes are TRBV6-2 or TRBV6-3 and TRBJ1-3; no definite D call. Germline CDR1 and CDR2: MNHEY and SVGEGT. V was shortened by 6 bases and J by 4 bases, with 13 bases between the two germline ends. This CDR3 contains 14 residues. CDR3 DNA sequence: TGTGCCAGCAGCTTCGGCTTTACGGGAAACACCATATATTTT. This gives the protein CASSFGFTGNTIYF.

This clonotype was found many times. The V and J genes are TRBV20-1 and TRBJ2-1; 12 nucleotides agree with TRBD2. CDR1 is DFQATT, CDR2 SNEGSKA, per germline (reference sequence). Germline trimming cut 4 bases from V and 3 bases from J; bases unmatched to any gene: 4. The CDR3 extends over 15 amino acids. The CDR3 nucleotides read TGCAGTGCTATAGAACTAGCGGGGGGCTACAATGAGCAGTTCTTC. Protein sequence: CSAIELAGGYNEQFF.